This T cell receptor beta chain was sequenced for a study of blood T cell repertoires in COVID-19. For the study at large: Italy, Spain and the United States were the sources of the convalescent and acute COVID-19 samples. T cells, B-cell-depleted T cells, or PBMCs provided the cDNA or gDNA that served as material.

Authors' methods: Amplified reference gene primers provided the basis for estimating nucleated cell counts. Clones were read by immunoSEQ multiplex PCR, and TCRdb kept only the in-frame ones, dropping some. The V and J calls and clone size are taken from that table; D and trimming were inferred from the DNA. This table has roughly 190,000 clones, approximately 85% appearing once. The V and J ends lost 7 bases and 1 base respectively, with 7 bases between them. The CDR3 consists of 11 residues. Looked up from germline, CDR1 is SQVTM and CDR2 is ANQGSEA. The sequence derives from a woman aged 55-70 years with acute or convalescent COVID-19. Sequenced input: peripheral blood. The rearrangement joins TRBV29-1 to TRBJ1-1, with D unresolved. The CDR3 DNA is TGCAGCGGGGCCGCGAACACTGAAGCTTTCTTT. Encoded protein: CSGAANTEAFF.